This T cell receptor beta chain was documented in a study of blood T cell repertoires in COVID-19. Under the authors' procedure: By means of reference gene primer amplification, nucleated cell counts were estimated. TCRdb's copy holds only in-frame clones and misses some; the assay was immunoSEQ multiplex PCR. V, J and clone size reflect that table, while D and trimming were determined from the DNA. The sample shows 270,000 or so clones, 83% of them seen only once. Germline V gene data show CDR1 as SGHRS and CDR2 as YFSETQ. Deletions cut 4 bases from V and 0 bases from J, with 14 bases between. CDR3 length: 15 amino acids.

This chain connects TRBV5-1 to TRBJ2-7; TRBD2 might be the D (5 bases). This sequence originates from a woman in her forties or fifties who had recovered from COVID-19. The sample comprised peripheral blood. This chain's CDR3 is CASSPRVKSSYEQYF. CDR3 in DNA: TGCGCCAGCAGCCCGCGGGTAAAGAGCTCCTACGAGCAGTACTTC.